Following are 2 T cell receptor beta chains from one sample sequenced in a study of blood T cells in healthy people across ages. Next came a second PCR, run for 7 to 11 cycles, which used a sample-barcoded 5' primer along with a J-beta primer mix. TCRdb analysed the 5' RACE reads with MiXCR anew, one entry per CDR3 protein. This sample yields hundreds of thousands of distinct CDR3 sequences, of which under 35% are seen a single time; 17% belongs to the top ten. Material for sequencing was blood. These receptors came from a woman older than 75 in good health.

This clonotype was observed many times. V is TRBV29-1 and J is TRBJ2-7; D ambiguous. CDR1 and CDR2 from the germline V gene are SQVTM and ANQGSEA. V lost 5 bases, J lost 6 bases, and 14 bases lay in between. The CDR3 is 12 residues long. CDR3 sequence: CSVFDTPGEQYF. The CDR3 region has the DNA TGCAGCGTTTTCGACACCCCGGGCGAGCAGTACTTC.

In this sample, this clonotype turned up many times. The chain uses TRBV24-1 and TRBJ2-7; TRBD2 might be the D (5 bases). The germline V gene has CDR1 KGHDR and CDR2 SFDVKD. V gave up 3 bases and J gave up 4 bases, with 6 bases separating them. This CDR3 contains 12 residues. The CDR3 sequence: CATSDTGYEQYF. The DNA for the CDR3 is TGTGCCACCAGTGATACGGGGTACGAGCAGTACTTC.